The 20 T cell receptor beta chains below were found in one sample sequenced in a study of cytomegalovirus exposure and HLA in healthy donors. PCR involved 60 Vbeta and 13 Jbeta primers. Profiled with immunoSEQ multiplex PCR; TCRdb holds only in-frame clones, not every one. The table has about 180,000 clones, about 80% seen once. The specimen sequenced was PBMCs. These receptors were collected from a woman in her 30s in good health and CMV-seronegative.

The V call is TRBV28, the J call TRBJ1-4, with TRBD1 matching over 11 bases. The J segment lost 7 bases and the V segment lost 0 bases, leaving 10 bases of the junction unmatched. The germline V gene encodes CDR1 MDHEN and CDR2 SYDVKM. The CDR3 is 18 residues long. CDR3 residues: CASSLWDRGPLTGEKLFF. In DNA, the CDR3 is TGTGCCAGCAGTTTATGGGACAGGGGGCCTCTCACTGGTGAAAAACTGTTTTTT.

With regard to this clone: One junction end does not reproduce the germline sequence, and a read error may be involved. V gene TRBV7-7 combines with J gene TRBJ2-2, with D possibly being TRBD1 (5 bases). The germline V gene has CDR1 SSHAT and CDR2 FNYEAQ (reference sequence). The CDR3 contains 15 residues. CDR3 in DNA: TGTGCTAGCAGCTTCGGCAGGGTTGGGACCGGGGAGCTGTTTTTT. Translating gives CASSFGRVGTGELFF.

The CDR3 nucleotides are TGTGCCAGCAGCCCGGACAGGGCCTCCTACGAGCAGTACTTC. Amino acids: CASSPDRASYEQYF. J is TRBJ2-7 and V is TRBV7-3; 8 bases align to TRBD1. This CDR3 spans 14 amino acids. Germline V gene data show CDR1 as SGHTA and CDR2 as FQGTGA. J was trimmed by 0 bases and V by 5 bases; bases with no gene match: 3.

This sequence joins TRBV5-1 and TRBJ1-3, with no clear D. This CDR3 contains 15 residues. The germline V gene has CDR1 SGHRS and CDR2 YFSETQ. V lost 8 bases, J lost 2 bases, and 17 bases lay in between. The CDR3 here is CASMPGKAAGNTIYF. The CDR3 DNA reads as TGCGCCAGTATGCCGGGGAAGGCTGCTGGAAACACCATATATTTT.

V is TRBV28 and J is TRBJ2-7; D call uncertain. This CDR3 spans 12 amino acids. Germline CDR1 and CDR2: MDHEN and SYDVKM. The V gene lost 1 base and the J gene lost 7 bases, with 8 bases spanning the gap. Here the CDR3 DNA reads TGTGCCAGCAGTTTATTAATGCGGGAGCAGTACTTC. It specifies CASSLLMREQYF.

This clone occurred a few times. The rearrangement uses TRBV27 and TRBJ2-7; possible D gene TRBD2, 5 bases. CDR3 size: 14 residues. The V gene lost 3 bases and the J gene lost 7 bases, with 16 bases spanning the gap. CDR1 and CDR2 from the germline V gene are MNHEY and SMNVEV (reference sequence). CDR3 in amino acids: CASSFAGGLREQYF. The DNA for the CDR3 is TGTGCCAGCAGTTTCGCGGGTGGTTTGCGAGAGCAGTACTTC.

The V gene is TRBV7-3, the J gene TRBJ2-1, with D tentatively TRBD1 (5 bases). CDR1 and CDR2 (germline): SGHTA, FQGTGA. Trimming took off 2 bases at V and 4 bases at J, with 6 bases between the two ends. CDR3 length: 13 residues. The chain's CDR3 is CASSLGAYNEQFF. In DNA form, the CDR3 reads TGTGCCAGCAGCTTAGGGGCGTACAATGAGCAGTTCTTC. Together with reference TRBV7-3 and TRBJ2-1, the CDR3 gives the full variable domain: GAGVSQTPSNKVTEKGKYVELRCDPISGHTALYWYRQSLGQGPEFLIYFQGTGAADDSGLPNDRFFAVRPEGSVSTLKIQRTERGDSAVYLCASSLGAYNEQFFGPGTRLTVL.

The rearrangement uses TRBV2 and TRBJ1-4; no firm D call. V was shortened by 9 bases and J by 2 bases, with 10 bases between the two germline ends. Germline V gene sequence: CDR1 SNHLY, CDR2 FYNNEI. The CDR3 loop spans 13 amino acids. The CDR3 is CASLQETNEKLFF. The CDR3 nucleotides are TGTGCCAGTCTCCAAGAGACTAATGAAAAACTGTTTTTT.

The J gene is TRBJ1-6, the V gene TRBV7-2; maybe TRBD1 (5 bases). V was trimmed by 2 bases and J by 8 bases, leaving 13 bases between them. The CDR3 consists of 15 residues. Germline lookup yields CDR1 SGHTA and CDR2 FQGNSA. This CDR3 reads CASSLRAGWDSPLHF. The CDR3 coding sequence is TGTGCCAGCAGCTTAAGGGCAGGGTGGGATTCACCCCTCCACTTT.

The CDR3 here is CASSLGASGPYEQYF. The DNA of the CDR3 is TGTGCCAGCAGCCTAGGAGCTAGCGGGCCCTACGAGCAGTACTTC. J is TRBJ2-7 and V is TRBV14; 8 bases agree with TRBD2. The V gene end was trimmed by 4 bases and the J gene end by 2 bases; junction bases not matched to a gene: 7. Germline values: CDR1 SGHDN, CDR2 FVKESK. The CDR3 is 15 residues long.

The chain combines TRBV5-4 with TRBJ2-1, with 8 positions matching TRBD2. Trimming cost V 4 bases and J 8 bases; bases outside gene matches: 11. Germline values: CDR1 SGHNT, CDR2 YYREEE (reference sequence). This CDR3 is built from 15 residues. CDR3 amino acids: CASSLKRERNYEQFF. CDR3 coding DNA: TGTGCCAGCAGCCTAAAGCGGGAGAGGAATTATGAGCAGTTCTTC.

This clone was seen a handful of times. V gene TRBV28 combines with J gene TRBJ1-4; TRBD1 aligns across 10 bases. This CDR3 has 14 residues. V shed 4 bases and J 7 bases; nucleotides not matched to a gene: 3. Germline CDR1 and CDR2: MDHEN and SYDVKM. Here the CDR3 DNA reads TGTGCCAGCAGTTCAGGACAGGGGGGTGAAAAACTGTTTTTT. This translates into CASSSGQGGEKLFF.

V usage is TRBV7-9 and J usage is TRBJ2-7; perhaps TRBD1 as D (6 bases). Germline values: CDR1 SEHNR, CDR2 FQNEAQ (reference sequence). The CDR3 is 17 residues long. V shed 1 base and J shed 3 bases, with 19 bases lying between them. CDR3 in amino acids: CASSLVSHRAGGYEQYF. The CDR3 DNA follows: TGTGCCAGCAGCTTAGTGTCCCACAGGGCCGGAGGCTACGAGCAGTACTTC.

V usage is TRBV7-5 and J usage is TRBJ2-5; TRBD1 was called by the table and not checked on the DNA. TRBV7-5 is a known pseudogene. The CDR3 consists of 14 residues. CDR3 amino acids: CARSTRGRGREQYF. In DNA, the CDR3 is TGTGCCAGAAGCACAAGGGGCAGGGGACGAGAGCAGTACTTC.

The J gene is TRBJ2-5, the V gene TRBV28; D might be TRBD2 (7 bases). V was shortened by 8 bases and J by 5 bases, with 21 bases between the two germline ends. This CDR3 region has 15 residues. Germline-derived CDR1 and CDR2 are MDHEN and SYDVKM. The CDR3 DNA follows: TGTGCCAGCCGGAGGCTCGGGGGGCTGGGGGAGACCCAGTACTTC. Amino acids: CASRRLGGLGETQYF.

The chain joins TRBV5-1 to TRBJ1-6; D possibly corresponds to TRBD1 (6 bases). Trimming shortened V by 3 bases and J by 7 bases, and 17 bases separated the two germline ends. This CDR3 region has 16 residues. The germline CDR1 and CDR2 sequences are SGHRS and YFSETQ. Written as DNA, the CDR3 is TGCGCCAGCAGCTACTTCCACGGACAGCTAAATTCACCCCTCCACTTT. Translating gives CASSYFHGQLNSPLHF.

This chain joins TRBV10-1 and TRBJ2-1; 9 bases match TRBD2. The CDR3 runs 17 residues. CDR1 WNHNN and CDR2 SYGVQD come from the germline V gene (reference sequence). Trimming at V came to 0 bases and at J to 5 bases, leaving 8 bases not matched to a gene. The CDR3 DNA sequence: TGCGCCAGCAGTGAGTCATCTTATGCGGGGGGGAACAATGAGCAGTTCTTC. Translation: CASSESSYAGGNNEQFF.

This clone was seen a few times. V and J are TRBV20-1 and TRBJ2-5; D is ambiguous. The CDR3 is 11 residues long. With 5 bases removed from V and 2 bases from J, the gap between germline ends came to 6 bases. CDR1 is DFQATT, CDR2 SNEGSKA, per germline (reference sequence). CDR3 coding DNA: TGCAGTGCTCCGGGTCAAGAGACCCAGTACTTC. Amino acid sequence: CSAPGQETQYF.

V usage is TRBV7-9 and J usage is TRBJ2-5; D unclear. The germline gives CDR1 SEHNR, CDR2 FQNEAQ (reference sequence). The V end was cut by 1 base, the J end by 4 bases, with 7 bases between. The CDR3 covers 13 residues. CDR3: CASSLDYLETQYF. In DNA, the CDR3 is TGTGCCAGCAGCTTAGATTATTTAGAGACCCAGTACTTC.

In the case of this clone: Its ends do not fully match the called genes, so a read error is possible. The rearrangement joins TRBV18 to TRBJ1-1; a weak D match, TRBD1 (6 bases). Germline CDR1 and CDR2: KGHSH and LQKENI. The CDR3 runs 15 residues. CDR3 DNA sequence: TGTGCCAGCTCACCGGGGAGGGGGTTAGGCACTGAAGCTTCCTTT. It specifies CASSPGRGLGTEASF. The complete variable domain, with remaining parts taken from reference TRBV18 and TRBJ1-1, reads NAGVMQNPRHLVRRRGQEARLRCSPMKGHSHVYWYRQLPEEGLKFMVYLQKENIIDESGMPKERFSAEFPKEGPSILRIQQVVRGDSAAYFCASSPGRGLGTEASFGQGTRLTVV.